These 28 T cell receptor beta chains originate from one sample sequenced in a study of T cell responses to AZD1222 COVID-19 vaccine. The protocol was immunoSEQ multiplex PCR, while the TCRdb copy is restricted to in-frame clones and leaves out a portion. Counted here are around 150,000 clones, over 75% occurring once; the ten biggest clones make up roughly 3.1%. The sample consisted of peripheral blood, taken 28 days after the second AZD1222 dose. These receptor sequences come from an adult who received the AZD1222 COVID-19 vaccine.

The CDR3 is CASSFTNGQNSPLHF. CDR3 in DNA: TGTGCCAGCAGTTTTACGAACGGACAGAATTCACCCCTCCACTTT. The chain has TRBV27 and TRBJ1-6, with D maybe TRBD1 (6 bases). The germline gives CDR1 MNHEY, CDR2 SMNVEV (reference sequence). The CDR3 length is 15 residues. Deletions cut 3 bases from V and 7 bases from J, with 13 bases between.

The rearrangement links TRBV29-1 to TRBJ1-1; D gene uncertain. This CDR3 is 13 amino acids long. Germline CDR1 and CDR2: SQVTM and ANQGSEA. V was trimmed by 3 bases and J by 0 bases, leaving 8 bases between them. The CDR3 nucleotides are TGCAGCGTTGAGGGCCCCGTGAACACTGAAGCTTTCTTT. Amino acid sequence: CSVEGPVNTEAFF.

This chain links TRBV7-2 with TRBJ2-3; 7 bases align to TRBD2. Germline CDR1 and CDR2: SGHTA and FQGNSA. Trimming at V came to 1 base and at J to 5 bases, leaving 6 bases not matched to a gene. CDR3 size: 15 residues. This CDR3 reads CASSLESGREDTQYF. CDR3 sequence (DNA): TGTGCCAGCAGCTTAGAATCGGGGAGGGAAGATACGCAGTATTTT.

The V and J genes are TRBV14 and TRBJ2-1; D is tentatively TRBD1 or TRBD2 (5 bases each). Germline assignment: CDR1 SGHDN and CDR2 FVKESK. The V end lost 5 bases, the J end lost 7 bases, and 33 bases lay between the germline ends. The CDR3 loop spans 20 amino acids. CDR3 sequence reads: CASSYIPPGTTLGDVNEQFF. In DNA form, the CDR3 reads TGTGCCAGCAGCTATATCCCCCCGGGGACCACCCTCGGAGATGTAAATGAGCAGTTCTTC.

V gene TRBV6-5 combines with J gene TRBJ1-2, with TRBD1 as a possible D gene (5 bases). This CDR3 contains 13 residues. CDR1 and CDR2 from the germline V gene are MNHEY and SVGAGI. Trimming stripped 6 bases from V and 1 base from J, with 9 bases between. The CDR3 sequence is CASRPGINYGYTF. The CDR3 DNA reads TGTGCCAGCAGGCCAGGGATTAACTATGGCTACACCTTC.

The chain uses TRBV7-9 and TRBJ2-2; D gene ambiguous. The V gene lost 5 bases and the J gene lost 5 bases, with 3 bases spanning the gap. Looked up from germline, CDR1 is SEHNR and CDR2 is FQNEAQ (reference sequence). This CDR3 contains 11 residues. CDR3 amino acids: CASSATGELFF. CDR3 DNA sequence: TGTGCCAGCAGCGCAACCGGGGAGCTGTTTTTT.

The chain employs TRBV5-6 and TRBJ1-6, with TRBD1 identical over 12 bases. This CDR3 has 16 residues. V lost 1 base to trimming and J lost 11 bases; unmatched junction nucleotides: 7. Germline V gives CDR1 SGHDT, CDR2 YYEEEE. The CDR3 spells CASSLFGTGGKPPLHF. CDR3 DNA: TGTGCCAGCAGCTTGTTTGGGACAGGGGGCAAGCCACCCCTCCACTTT.

This chain connects TRBV27 to TRBJ1-2, with 7 bases matching TRBD1. With V trimmed by 5 bases and J by 8 bases, 11 bases remained unmatched. The CDR3 loop spans 14 amino acids. CDR1 is MNHEY and CDR2 is SMNVEV in the germline V gene (reference sequence). In nucleotides, the CDR3 is TGTGCCAGCAGTAACCAGGGGGGGGTGAGGGGCTACACCTTC. Translation gives CASSNQGGVRGYTF.

The chain recombines TRBV24-1 with TRBJ2-5; 9 bases are shared with TRBD1. Trimming at V came to 4 bases and at J to 4 bases, leaving 3 bases not matched to a gene. Germline V gene lookup returns CDR1 KGHDR and CDR2 SFDVKD. The CDR3 extends over 14 amino acids. CDR3 amino acids: CATSDLDRGETQYF. The DNA of the CDR3 is TGTGCCACCAGTGACTTGGACAGGGGAGAGACCCAGTACTTC.

The V and J genes are TRBV18 and TRBJ2-5; TRBD2 agrees at 8 bases. CDR1 and CDR2 (germline): KGHSH, LQKENI. The CDR3 covers 15 residues. After removal of 5 bases from V and 4 bases from J, the junction contained 9 bases not matched to a gene. CDR3 DNA sequence: TGTGCCAGCTCATCCCAGGGCGCGGGAGGAGAGACCCAGTACTTC. It encodes CASSSQGAGGETQYF.

The chain recombines TRBV30 with TRBJ1-1; tentatively, D is TRBD1 (5 bases). Trimming took off 3 bases at V and 1 base at J, with 12 bases between the two ends. Germline V gives CDR1 GTSNPN, CDR2 SVGIG (reference sequence). CDR3 size: 14 residues. The CDR3 bases are TGTGCCTGGAGGCCGGGACGAAAGAACACTGAAGCTTTCTTT. The encoded protein is CAWRPGRKNTEAFF.

The V gene is TRBV6-4, the J gene TRBJ1-5, with D possibly being TRBD1 (6 bases). The CDR3 runs 13 residues. V dropped 6 bases and J dropped 1 base, with 7 bases sitting between them. Germline V lookup: CDR1 MRHNA, CDR2 SNTAGT. The CDR3 loop is CASSTGSNQPQHF. CDR3 DNA: TGTGCCAGCAGCACAGGGAGCAATCAGCCCCAGCATTTT.

The rearrangement joins TRBV2 to TRBJ1-2; D unclear. Trimming stripped 5 bases from V and 1 base from J, with 5 bases between. The CDR3 consists of 12 residues. CDR1 is SNHLY and CDR2 is FYNNEI in the germline V gene. The CDR3 sequence is CASSPVNYGYTF. CDR3 nucleotides: TGTGCCAGCAGTCCAGTTAACTATGGCTACACCTTC.

The table lists this clone with a count of one. The rearrangement joins TRBV3-1 (or the pseudogene TRBV3-2) to TRBJ1-2, with D unclear. The CDR3 spans 11 residues. Germline V CDR1 and CDR2: LGHDT, YNNKEL (reference sequence). With 4 bases removed from V and 5 bases from J, the gap between germline ends came to 5 bases. The CDR3 sequence is CASSRAYGYTF. The DNA of the CDR3 is TGTGCCAGCAGCCGGGCTTATGGCTACACCTTC.

The V and J genes are TRBV12-3 or TRBV12-4 and TRBJ1-1, with a weak D call TRBD1 (5 bases). The CDR3 spans 13 residues. Trimming pared 3 bases from V and 6 bases from J, leaving 11 bases between. Here the CDR3 DNA reads TGTGCCAGCAGTTTGGGGCAGTCCGCTGAAGCTTTCTTT. This translates into CASSLGQSAEAFF.

This chain uses TRBV5-5 with TRBJ1-5, with a tentative D call TRBD1 (5 bases). CDR1 is SGHKS and CDR2 is YYEKEE in the germline V gene (reference sequence). The CDR3 runs to 16 residues. Between the trimmed V and J ends, which lost 4 bases and 7 bases, there was a span of 21 bases. The DNA for the CDR3 is TGTGCCAGCAGCCCCCTACAAGGGGATGGGAGCCAGCCCCAGCATTTT. As protein: CASSPLQGDGSQPQHF.

The V call is TRBV5-5, the J call TRBJ1-5; D is undetermined. Germline-derived CDR1 and CDR2 are SGHKS and YYEKEE (reference sequence). The length of the CDR3 is 17 residues. V dropped 0 bases and J dropped 0 bases, with 13 bases sitting between them. CDR3 in DNA: TGTGCCAGCAGCTTGGCCGTGAGCCTCGATAGCAATCAGCCCCAGCATTTT. Translating gives CASSLAVSLDSNQPQHF.

The rearrangement joins TRBV6-5 to TRBJ1-5; 8 bases match TRBD1. Germline CDR1 reads MNHEY; CDR2 reads SVGAGI. The CDR3 is made up of 14 amino acids. V shed 2 bases and J 6 bases; nucleotides not matched to a gene: 3. CDR3 in amino acids: CASSYGQGTQPQHF. Here the CDR3 DNA reads TGTGCCAGCAGTTACGGACAGGGCACTCAGCCCCAGCATTTT.

The chain combines TRBV7-9 with TRBJ1-2; possible D gene TRBD1, 5 bases. Germline values: CDR1 SEHNR, CDR2 FQNEAQ (reference sequence). V lost 7 bases to trimming and J lost 4 bases, with 13 bases between them. The CDR3 extends over 13 amino acids. The CDR3 is CASTPGRVYGYTF. CDR3 sequence (DNA): TGTGCCAGCACCCCGGGCAGGGTCTATGGCTACACCTTC.

The chain carries TRBV5-1 and TRBJ1-1; tentative D call: TRBD1 (5 bases). Trimming removed 3 bases from V and 1 base from J, with 13 bases in between. Germline assignment: CDR1 SGHRS and CDR2 YFSETQ. The length of the CDR3 is 15 residues. CDR3 loop: CASSSGRGSNTEAFF. In DNA form, the CDR3 reads TGCGCCAGCAGCTCTGGAAGGGGCTCGAACACTGAAGCTTTCTTT.

The genes are TRBV10-3 and TRBJ1-1, with 10 bases that match TRBD1. After removal of 7 bases from V and 4 bases from J, the junction contained 6 bases not matched to a gene. The CDR3 runs 14 residues. Germline assignment: CDR1 ENHRY and CDR2 SYGVKD. The CDR3 region is CAINLGQGSTEAFF. The CDR3 DNA reads as TGTGCCATCAACTTGGGACAGGGGAGCACTGAAGCTTTCTTT.

J is TRBJ1-1 and V is TRBV5-4; D is undetermined. This CDR3 has 15 residues. The germline V gene encodes CDR1 SGHNT and CDR2 YYREEE (reference sequence). With 0 bases removed from V and 4 bases from J, the gap between germline ends came to 13 bases. Here the CDR3 DNA reads TGTGCCAGCAGCTTGGGGCAGTTGTCACCCACTGAAGCTTTCTTT. Translating it yields CASSLGQLSPTEAFF.

The rearrangement joins TRBV6-5 to TRBJ1-1, with 7 bases identical to TRBD1. Unmatched junction bases numbered 3, after V lost 4 bases and J lost 4 bases. The CDR3 is 13 amino acids. Germline CDR1 is MNHEY and CDR2 is SVGAGI. The CDR3 loop reads CASSSYRGTEAFF. DNA of the CDR3: TGTGCCAGCAGTTCCTACAGGGGCACTGAAGCTTTCTTT.

This clone was observed once. The V call is TRBV3-1 (or the pseudogene TRBV3-2), the J call TRBJ1-6; a weak D match, TRBD1 (5 bases). Trimming took 1 base from V and 6 from J, leaving 13 bases between them. Germline-derived CDR1 and CDR2 are LGHDT and YNNKEL (reference sequence). CDR3 length equals 16 residues. CDR3 sequence (DNA): TGTGCCAGCAGCCAAGCGATGGACATTACTAATTCACCCCTCCACTTT. Its translation is CASSQAMDITNSPLHF.

The V gene is TRBV2, the J gene TRBJ1-3; D is perhaps TRBD1 (6 bases). CDR1 SNHLY and CDR2 FYNNEI come from the germline V gene. The CDR3 spans 13 residues. Trimming took 6 bases from V and 4 from J, leaving 10 bases between them. Here the CDR3 DNA reads TGTGCCAGCAGGCAGGGGTTAGGAAACACCATATATTTT. Encoded protein: CASRQGLGNTIYF. Full variable domain (outside the CDR3, taken from reference TRBV2 and TRBJ1-3): EPEVTQTPSHQVTQMGQEVILRCVPISNHLYFYWYRQILGQKVEFLVSFYNNEISEKSEIFDDQFSVERPDGSNFTLKIRSTKLEDSAMYFCASRQGLGNTIYFGEGSWLTVV.

Only a few counts were recorded for this clone. The J gene is TRBJ2-7, the V gene TRBV7-9; 12 nucleotides agree with TRBD1. The length of the CDR3 is 15 residues. The V gene end was trimmed by 5 bases and the J gene end by 7 bases; junction bases not matched to a gene: 9. Germline lookup yields CDR1 SEHNR and CDR2 FQNEAQ (reference sequence). The CDR3 protein is CASSRPGQGAKEQYF. The CDR3 DNA follows: TGTGCCAGCAGCCGACCGGGACAGGGGGCAAAGGAGCAGTACTTC.

The gene calls are TRBV15 and TRBJ1-6; D remains unclear. CDR3 length equals 12 residues. With 0 bases removed from V and 14 bases from J, the gap between germline ends came to 8 bases. CDR1 is LNHNV and CDR2 is YYDKDF in the germline V gene (reference sequence). CDR3 residues: CATSRDAAALHF. The CDR3 region has the DNA TGTGCCACCAGCAGAGATGCCGCCGCCCTCCACTTT.

The chain carries TRBV10-2 and TRBJ2-7; 7 positions agree with TRBD1. The junction had 1 base not matched to a gene; V was cut back by 5 bases and J by 3 bases. The V gene's germline CDR1 is WSHSY and CDR2 SAAADI. The CDR3 sequence is 12 residues long. As DNA, the CDR3 is TGCGCCAGCAGTTGGGACAGCTACGAGCAGTACTTC. Residues: CASSWDSYEQYF.